A selection of T cell receptor beta chains follows, all from one sample in a study of blood T cell repertoires in COVID-19. Only in-frame clones appear in the TCRdb table, and some are missing; sequencing was by immunoSEQ multiplex PCR. The sample lists about 100,000 clones, 85% to 95% occurring once. Sequences were obtained from peripheral blood. All receptors derive from a middle-aged man with active COVID-19. Each CDR3 is given with its conserved first and last residue. The D gene is left open where the match is weak. For some rows the clone size is stated as once, few or many, or as a class when expanded; others skip it.

clone_size	v_call	j_call	d_call	cdr3_aa	cdr3_nt
NA	TRBV30	TRBJ2-6	NA	CAWSSGLSGANVLTF	TGTGCCTGGAGCTCAGGGCTCTCTGGGGCCAACGTCCTGACTTTC
NA	TRBV11-3	TRBJ2-3	NA	CASSVGEELTDTQYF	TGTGCCAGCAGCGTCGGGGAGGAACTCACAGATACGCAGTATTTT
NA	TRBV2	TRBJ2-1	TRBD1	CASSYRTGVDEQFF	TGTGCCAGCAGTTACCGGACAGGTGTTGACGAGCAGTTCTTC
NA	TRBV5-1	TRBJ2-1	NA	CASSLPHDYYNEQFF	TGCGCCAGCAGCTTGCCCCACGACTATTACAATGAGCAGTTCTTC
NA	TRBV5-1	TRBJ1-1	NA	CASSGEMNTEAFF	TGCGCCAGCAGTGGGGAGATGAACACTGAAGCTTTCTTT
NA	TRBV5-4	TRBJ1-4	NA	CASSLAGPGGEKLFF	TGTGCCAGCAGCTTGGCAGGACCCGGCGGGGAAAAACTGTTTTTT
NA	TRBV7-2	TRBJ2-2	TRBD2	CASGGGRYTGELFF	TGTGCCAGCGGCGGCGGGAGATACACCGGGGAGCTGTTTTTT
once	TRBV3-1/TRBV3-2	TRBJ1-4	TRBD1	CASSQATGNNEKLFF	TGTGCCAGCAGCCAAGCGACAGGGAATAATGAAAAACTGTTTTTT
once	TRBV2	TRBJ1-5	TRBD1	CASSEGTGGQPQHF	TGTGCCAGCAGTGAAGGGACAGGGGGCCAGCCCCAGCATTTT
NA	TRBV5-1	TRBJ1-2	NA	CASFPMTGFDYGYTF	TGCGCCAGCTTCCCAATGACGGGGTTCGACTATGGCTACACCTTC
NA	TRBV7-9	TRBJ1-1	NA	CASSSQSSGAFF	TGTGCCAGCAGCTCCCAATCGTCGGGGGCTTTCTTT
once	TRBV21-1	TRBJ2-1	NA	CASRRSMGQGIPNEQFF	TGTGCCAGTCGGCGCTCCATGGGACAGGGAATTCCCAATGAGCAGTTCTTC
NA	TRBV28	TRBJ1-6	TRBD1	CASSLGQGRSPLHF	TGTGCCAGCAGTTTGGGACAGGGTCGGTCACCCCTCCACTTT
NA	TRBV18	TRBJ1-5	NA	CASSPSYSGNQPQHF	TGTGCCAGCTCACCATCGTACAGTGGCAATCAGCCCCAGCATTTT
NA	TRBV6-5	TRBJ2-3	NA	CAKNVPEVNTQYF	TGTGCCAAGAACGTTCCAGAGGTTAATACGCAGTATTTT
NA	TRBV6-5	TRBJ1-1	NA	CASSSRGATEAFF	TGTGCCAGCAGTTCAAGGGGTGCCACTGAAGCTTTCTTT
NA	TRBV11-2	TRBJ1-1	NA	CASSLARGVEAFF	TGTGCCAGCAGCTTAGCCAGGGGCGTTGAAGCTTTCTTT
NA	TRBV25-1	TRBJ1-6	NA	CASSAGKGISSPLHF	TGTGCCAGCAGTGCCGGGAAGGGAATCAGTTCACCCCTCCACTTT
NA	TRBV28	TRBJ2-7	TRBD1	CASSPADRGSYEQYF	TGTGCCAGCAGTCCCGCGGACAGGGGATCCTACGAGCAGTACTTC
NA	TRBV6-5	TRBJ2-7	TRBD2	CASSPPLAGGYEQYF	TGTGCCAGCAGTCCCCCCCTAGCGGGCGGATACGAGCAGTACTTC
NA	TRBV28	TRBJ1-5	NA	CASSPSGQGSNQPQHF	TGTGCCAGCAGTCCCTCCGGGCAGGGGAGCAATCAGCCCCAGCATTTT
NA	TRBV2	TRBJ1-2	TRBD1	CASSGGQGWGYTF	TGTGCCAGCAGTGGGGGACAGGGTTGGGGCTACACCTTC
NA	TRBV3-1/TRBV3-2	TRBJ1-2	TRBD1	CASSSLDRGGFGYGYTF	TGTGCCAGCAGCTCATTGGACAGGGGGGGGTTTGGTTATGGCTACACCTTC
NA	TRBV28	TRBJ2-5	TRBD2	CASSGTSATQETQYF	TGTGCCAGCAGTGGGACTAGCGCCACCCAAGAGACCCAGTACTTC
NA	TRBV29-1	TRBJ2-3	NA	CSAVGHYSTDTQYF	TGCAGCGCCGTGGGGCACTATAGCACAGATACGCAGTATTTT
NA	TRBV28	TRBJ2-1	NA	CASSLSIHEQFF	TGTGCCAGCAGTTTATCTATTCACGAGCAGTTCTTC
NA	TRBV6-1	TRBJ2-5	TRBD2	CASSETRLAVETQYF	TGTGCCAGCAGTGAGACCAGACTAGCGGTGGAGACCCAGTACTTC
NA	TRBV10-3	TRBJ2-7	NA	CAINPQGGEAPQEQYF	TGTGCCATCAATCCACAGGGGGGGGAGGCCCCTCAGGAGCAGTACTTC
NA	TRBV6-2/TRBV6-3	TRBJ2-7	NA	CASSYIPGTNSYEQYF	TGTGCCAGCAGTTACATCCCGGGAACTAACTCCTACGAGCAGTACTTC
NA	TRBV19	TRBJ2-7	NA	CASRADRNYEQYF	TGTGCCAGTAGGGCAGACAGGAACTACGAGCAGTACTTC
NA	TRBV11-2	TRBJ1-4	NA	CASSRLRTDNEKLFF	TGTGCCAGCAGCCGACTGAGGACAGATAATGAAAAACTGTTTTTT
NA	TRBV24-1	TRBJ2-5	NA	CATSDLQRETQYF	TGTGCCACCAGTGATTTGCAACGGGAGACCCAGTACTTC
NA	TRBV5-1	TRBJ2-5	NA	CASSLSNGGREETQYF	TGCGCCAGCAGCTTGAGCAACGGCGGACGGGAGGAGACCCAGTACTTC
NA	TRBV5-6	TRBJ2-7	NA	CASSGGGPREEQYF	TGTGCCAGCAGCGGAGGGGGCCCCAGAGAAGAGCAGTACTTC
NA	TRBV11-3	TRBJ2-1	TRBD2	CASSPRLAGVYEQFF	TGTGCCAGCAGCCCCCGACTAGCGGGAGTTTATGAGCAGTTCTTC
NA	TRBV6-1	TRBJ1-2	TRBD1	CASSEMGQGRNGYTF	TGTGCCAGCAGTGAAATGGGACAGGGGAGGAATGGCTACACCTTC
few	TRBV6-6	TRBJ1-2	TRBD1	CASSSSDRDYGYTF	TGTGCCAGCAGCTCTTCGGACAGGGACTATGGCTACACCTTC
NA	TRBV2	TRBJ2-5	TRBD2	CASARLAGVQETQYF	TGTGCCAGCGCCAGACTAGCGGGAGTACAAGAGACCCAGTACTTC
NA	TRBV10-1	TRBJ2-3	TRBD2	CASSERSGLAGASTDTQYF	TGCGCCAGCAGTGAGAGGTCCGGACTAGCGGGAGCGTCAACAGATACGCAGTATTTT
NA	TRBV7-9	TRBJ2-1	NA	CASSLLSGFDEQFF	TGTGCCAGCAGCTTACTGTCCGGGTTTGATGAGCAGTTCTTC
NA	TRBV12-3/TRBV12-4	TRBJ2-7	NA	CASSFGAYNEQYF	TGTGCCAGCAGTTTTGGGGCCTATAACGAGCAGTACTTC
NA	TRBV25-1	TRBJ2-3	TRBD1	CASSDSGTGVTDTQYF	TGTGCCAGCAGTGATAGCGGGACAGGGGTCACAGATACGCAGTATTTT
NA	TRBV5-1	TRBJ2-1	TRBD2	CASSLGWTSDEFF	TGCGCCAGCAGCTTGGGGTGGACTAGCGATGAGTTCTTC
NA	TRBV28	TRBJ1-6	TRBD1	CASSFSSRDQQGNSPLHF	TGTGCCAGCAGTTTCTCCTCCCGTGACCAACAGGGGAATTCACCCCTCCACTTT
NA	TRBV6-5	TRBJ1-1	NA	CASSRLRDTEAFF	TGTGCCAGCAGCCGATTGAGGGACACTGAAGCTTTCTTT
NA	TRBV2	TRBJ2-7	TRBD1	CASSERQGPTYEQYF	TGTGCCAGCAGTGAGAGACAGGGGCCCACCTACGAGCAGTACTTC
NA	TRBV7-6	TRBJ1-2	NA	CASSLAAGRVVGPKAEGYTF	TGTGCCAGCAGCTTAGCAGCGGGCAGGGTTGTGGGTCCTAAAGCTGAAGGCTACACCTTC
NA	TRBV27	TRBJ1-3	TRBD1	CASARQGSAGNTIYF	TGTGCCAGCGCAAGACAGGGATCGGCTGGAAACACCATATATTTT
NA	TRBV5-6	TRBJ2-5	NA	CASSLGAGRETQYF	TGTGCCAGCAGCTTGGGGGCAGGGCGAGAGACCCAGTACTTC
NA	TRBV5-5	TRBJ1-4	TRBD1	CASSPNLGQSTNEKLFF	TGTGCCAGCAGCCCAAATCTGGGACAGTCAACTAATGAAAAACTGTTTTTT
NA	TRBV5-6	TRBJ1-3	TRBD1	CASTTGSGNTIYF	TGTGCCAGCACGACAGGGTCTGGAAACACCATATATTTT
NA	TRBV7-9	TRBJ2-1	TRBD1	CASSHRQGLAIF	TGTGCCAGCAGCCACCGACAGGGCCTAGCTATCTTC
NA	TRBV11-3	TRBJ2-3	NA	CASSLGGILGPDTQYF	TGTGCCAGCAGCTTAGGAGGGATCCTCGGGCCAGATACGCAGTATTTT
NA	TRBV7-9	TRBJ2-5	TRBD2	CASSLVSASGTQETQYF	TGTGCCAGCAGCCTCGTTTCGGCTAGCGGGACGCAAGAGACCCAGTACTTC
NA	TRBV28	TRBJ2-1	TRBD2	CASSSGTSGRLGNEQFF	TGTGCCAGCAGTTCCGGGACTAGCGGGAGACTAGGCAATGAGCAGTTCTTC